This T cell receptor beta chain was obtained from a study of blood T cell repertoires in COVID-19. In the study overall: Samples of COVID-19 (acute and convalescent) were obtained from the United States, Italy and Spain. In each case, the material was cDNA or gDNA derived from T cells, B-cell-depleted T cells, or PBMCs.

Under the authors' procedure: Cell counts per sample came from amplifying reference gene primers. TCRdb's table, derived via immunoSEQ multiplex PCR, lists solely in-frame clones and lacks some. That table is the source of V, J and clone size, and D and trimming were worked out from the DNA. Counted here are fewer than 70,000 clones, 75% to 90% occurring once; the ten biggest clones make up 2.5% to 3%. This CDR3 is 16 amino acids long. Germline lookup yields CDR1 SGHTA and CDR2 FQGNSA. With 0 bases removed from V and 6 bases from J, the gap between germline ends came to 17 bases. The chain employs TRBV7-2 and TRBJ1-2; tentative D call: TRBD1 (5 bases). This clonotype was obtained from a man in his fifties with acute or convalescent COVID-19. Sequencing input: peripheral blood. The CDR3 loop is CASSLAIGAGKNGYTF. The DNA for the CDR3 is TGTGCCAGCAGCTTAGCTATAGGGGCAGGGAAAAATGGCTACACCTTC.